A selection of T cell receptor beta chains follows, all from one sample in a study of OX40 agonist ivuxolimab in advanced cancers. Produced via immunoSEQ multiplex PCR; TCRdb's table is partial and in-frame only. The sample yields approximately 73,000 clones, around nine tenths seen once. Here the sequenced sample was CD4+ or CD8+ T cells sorted from blood, taken in a trial of the OX40 agonist ivuxolimab. The receptors were sampled from an adult with an advanced solid tumor such as melanoma, head and neck, liver or kidney cancer. CDR3s include the opening cysteine and the closing phenylalanine or tryptophan. D genes are given only for firm matches. Expanded clones get a size class; other rows say once, few or many, or leave the size out.

v_gene	d_gene	j_gene	abundance	CDR3nt	CDR3aa
TRBV6-5	TRBD1	TRBJ1-2	.	TGTGCCAGCACGGGTATTGGACAGGTCTTGGGTGGCTACACCTTC	CASTGIGQVLGGYTF
TRBV7-9	TRBD2	TRBJ2-1	.	TGTGCCAGCGAGGGACTAGCGGAAACCTATGAGCAGTTCTTC	CASEGLAETYEQFF
TRBV18	.	TRBJ1-1	.	TGTGCCAGCTCCTGGGCGAGGGGTGAAGCTTTCTTT	CASSWARGEAFF
TRBV6-5	.	TRBJ1-1	.	TGTGCCAGCAGTTACTCGAGAGGGGGCACTGAAGCTTTCTTT	CASSYSRGGTEAFF
TRBV18	.	TRBJ2-2	.	TGTGCCAGCTCACCACCAAATTTAGTAAACACCGGGGAGCTGTTTTTT	CASSPPNLVNTGELFF
TRBV6-5	.	TRBJ2-7	.	TGTGCCAGCAGTTACTCCGTCACGGGAGCCTACTACGAGCAGTACTTC	CASSYSVTGAYYEQYF
TRBV6-6	TRBD1	TRBJ2-3	.	TGTGCCAGCAGCCCCGGGACAGGGGGGGATACGCAGTATTTT	CASSPGTGGDTQYF
TRBV5-1	TRBD2	TRBJ2-1	once	TGCGCCAGCAGCCAAGGGTTAGCGGGGCTCAATGAGCAGTTCTTC	CASSQGLAGLNEQFF
TRBV6-1	TRBD2	TRBJ2-7	.	TGTGCCAGCAGTGAGCTTGGGACTAGCTACTACGAGCAGTACTTC	CASSELGTSYYEQYF
TRBV6-1	.	TRBJ1-1	.	TGTGCCAGCCTCCCGGGGAATTGGGACACTGAAGCTTTCTTT	CASLPGNWDTEAFF
TRBV7-9	TRBD1	TRBJ2-7	.	TGTGCCAGCACTGGGGACAGGGGAATGTACGAGCAGTACTTC	CASTGDRGMYEQYF
TRBV5-1	.	TRBJ2-3	.	TGCGCCAGCAGCCGCGACCCCAGGACCAACACAGATACGCAGTATTTT	CASSRDPRTNTDTQYF
TRBV10-2	.	TRBJ2-1	.	TGCGCCAGCAGTGGCGGGCGGAGCTCCTACAATGAGCAGTTCTTC	CASSGGRSSYNEQFF
TRBV7-9	.	TRBJ1-1	.	TGTGCCAGCAGCATGGTGGGTAGGGAAGCTTTCTTT	CASSMVGREAFF
TRBV7-9	TRBD1	TRBJ1-2	.	TGTGCCAGCAGCTCCACAGGGGGGGGCTATGGCTACACCTTC	CASSSTGGGYGYTF
TRBV28	TRBD2	TRBJ2-2	.	TGTGCCAGCAGTTTCCTAGCGGGAGGGGTCGGGGAGCTGTTTTTT	CASSFLAGGVGELFF
TRBV2	.	TRBJ1-5	.	TGTGCCAGCAGTTGGACCCCTTTTCAGCCCCAGCATTTT	CASSWTPFQPQHF
TRBV29-1	.	TRBJ1-1	.	TGCAGCGTTGAAGCCACTTCGGGAGAGACAGCTTTCTTT	CSVEATSGETAFF
TRBV28	TRBD1	TRBJ2-7	.	TGTGCCAGCAGTTTTGGACAGGGGGTACCCTACGAGCAGTACTTC	CASSFGQGVPYEQYF
TRBV4-1	.	TRBJ1-1	.	TGCGCCAGCAGCCAGTTCGCCGGCCTGAACACTGAAGCTTTCTTT	CASSQFAGLNTEAFF
TRBV4-1	.	TRBJ2-1	.	TGCGCCAGCAGCCAAGATCGGACCTCTCGGAAGCAGTTCTTC	CASSQDRTSRKQFF
TRBV28	.	TRBJ2-1	once	TGTGCCACCCATCGGCTGAACAATGAGCAGTTCTTC	CATHRLNNEQFF
TRBV27	.	TRBJ2-3	.	TGTGCCAGTAATTTAAGCGGTGCTAGCACAGATACGCAGTATTTT	CASNLSGASTDTQYF
TRBV6-1	.	TRBJ1-5	.	TGTGCCAGCAGTGAAGTTCCGGCAGGGGTAGGGCAGCCCCAGCATTTT	CASSEVPAGVGQPQHF
TRBV7-8	TRBD2	TRBJ2-2	once	TGTGCCAGCAGCTTAGGTTATAGCGGGCTCCAGACCGGGGAGCTGTTTTTT	CASSLGYSGLQTGELFF
TRBV6-1	.	TRBJ1-2	.	TGTGCCAGCAGTGTCGCCGACGTTGATGGCTACACCTTC	CASSVADVDGYTF
TRBV7-8	.	TRBJ2-7	.	TGTGCCAGCAGCTTAACCAGCCCAGTGTACGAGCAGTACTTC	CASSLTSPVYEQYF
TRBV11-2	.	TRBJ1-1	once	TGTGCCAGCAGCTTCTACTATGAAGCTTTCTTT	CASSFYYEAFF
TRBV30	TRBD2	TRBJ2-3	.	TGTGCCTGGAGTATACTTACGGGAGGGACCACAGATACGCAGTATTTT	CAWSILTGGTTDTQYF
TRBV7-2	.	TRBJ1-5	.	TGTGCCAGCAGCCCCGACGGTCAGCCCCAGCATTTT	CASSPDGQPQHF
TRBV11-3	TRBD1	TRBJ2-6	.	TGTGCCAGCAGCCCGTACAGGGGGCACGCCTCTGGGGCCAACGTCCTGACTTTC	CASSPYRGHASGANVLTF
TRBV14	.	TRBJ1-2	.	TGTGCCAGCAGCCAAGATCTAGGACAGAACTATGGCTACACCTTC	CASSQDLGQNYGYTF
TRBV6-4	.	TRBJ1-2	.	TGTGCCAGCAGACTCCTGGGCGGCGACGCTAACTATGGCTACACCTTC	CASRLLGGDANYGYTF
TRBV28	.	TRBJ2-5	once	TGTGCCAGCAGTTTATTTGGGGAGACCCAGTACTTC	CASSLFGETQYF
TRBV30	.	TRBJ2-2	.	TGTGCCTGGAACGGGAACACCGGGGAGCTGTTTTTT	CAWNGNTGELFF
TRBV29-1	.	TRBJ1-2	once	TGCAGCATTGAATCGGGGGAATTTGGCTACACCTTC	CSIESGEFGYTF
TRBV5-4	.	TRBJ2-2	.	TGTGCCAGCAGCTTGGAAGGGACAACGAACACCGGGGAGCTGTTTTTT	CASSLEGTTNTGELFF
TRBV5-1	.	TRBJ2-5	.	TGCGCCAGTGCACCTAGGAACAGAAAAGAGACCCAGTACTTC	CASAPRNRKETQYF
TRBV30	TRBD1	TRBJ2-1	.	TGTGCCTGGAGTGCGGTTGGGACAGGGGATGAGCAGTTCTTC	CAWSAVGTGDEQFF
TRBV29-1	.	TRBJ2-5	.	TGCAGCGTGAGCTGGGGATCGAGGAGGGAGACCCAGTACTTC	CSVSWGSRRETQYF
TRBV11-3	TRBD1	TRBJ1-2	.	TGTGCCAGCAGCTCCGCCGGGACAGGGGGCATCATCGATGGCTACACCTTC	CASSSAGTGGIIDGYTF
TRBV6-5	.	TRBJ2-5	.	TGTGCCAGCAGCCCCGAGGTAACAGGGAGGGAGACCCAGTACTTC	CASSPEVTGRETQYF
TRBV7-6	.	TRBJ1-4	.	TGTGCCAGCAGCTTAGATGGGCCTGATGAAAAACTGTTTTTT	CASSLDGPDEKLFF
TRBV13	.	TRBJ1-3	.	TGTGCCAGCAGCTTTGACAGGAGTGGAAACACCATATATTTT	CASSFDRSGNTIYF
TRBV7-6	TRBD2	TRBJ2-1	.	TGTGCCAGCAGCCAACTAAGTCCTAGCGGTACCTACAATGAGCAGTTCTTC	CASSQLSPSGTYNEQFF
TRBV7-9	.	TRBJ2-5	.	TGTGCCAGCAGCTTAGCCAAGGGACGGCCCGGTGAGACCCAGTACTTC	CASSLAKGRPGETQYF
TRBV18	TRBD2	TRBJ2-5	.	TGTGCCAGCTCACTAGAGGGACTAATAGGAGAGACCCAGTACTTC	CASSLEGLIGETQYF
TRBV29-1	.	TRBJ2-4	once	TGCAGCGTTGCCGCACTAGCAGAAGCCAAAAACATTCAGTACTTC	CSVAALAEAKNIQYF
TRBV28	.	TRBJ1-1	once	TGTGCCAGCAGTTTTACCCAAACCACTGAAGCTTTCTTT	CASSFTQTTEAFF